The 18 T cell receptor beta chains below all came from one sample that was sequenced in a study of T cells in Graves' hyperthyroidism and ophthalmopathy. Amplification yielded TCR beta CDR3 regions, with RNA transcripts as the source. The HTBI primer set served for first-round RT-PCR of the TCR CDR3. TCRdb itself ran the multiplex PCR reads through MiXCR, one entry per CDR3 protein. This table has 500,000 to 650,000 distinct CDR3 sequences, approximately 14% appearing once. The sequencing sample was made of blood. The origin of the receptors is a woman aged 40 to 55 with Graves' hyperthyroidism.

As regards this clonotype: Possible read error: a much larger clone is one base away. V and J are TRBV9 and TRBJ2-3, with 7 bases fitting TRBD2. The CDR3 sequence is 16 residues long. The germline CDR1 and CDR2 sequences are SGDLS and YYNGEE. J was trimmed by 3 bases and V by 4 bases; bases with no gene match: 11. CDR3: CASSTFGLDVTDTQYF. CDR3 in DNA: TGTGCCAGCAGCACCTTCGGACTAGACGTAACAGATACGCAGTATTTT.

The genes are TRBV6-2 or TRBV6-3 and TRBJ2-7, with no clear D. The CDR3 length is 15 residues. CDR1 is MNHEY, CDR2 SVGEGT, per germline. V was clipped by 0 bases and J by 0 bases, with 9 bases between them. The CDR3 spells CASSYSRPNSYEQYF. The DNA for the CDR3 is TGTGCCAGCAGTTACTCGAGGCCCAACTCCTACGAGCAGTACTTC.

The rearrangement uses TRBV5-6 and TRBJ2-2; tentatively, D is TRBD2 (5 bases). Per germline, CDR1 SGHDT and CDR2 YYEEEE. The CDR3 covers 15 residues. The V and J ends lost 4 bases and 2 bases respectively, with 12 bases between them. The CDR3 bases are TGTGCCAGCAGCCCAGGACGGACTAACACCGGGGAGCTGTTTTTT. The encoded protein is CASSPGRTNTGELFF. Drawing the rest from reference TRBV5-6 and TRBJ2-2, the complete variable domain is DAGVTQSPTHLIKTRGQQVTLRCSPKSGHDTVSWYQQALGQGPQFIFQYYEEEERQRGNFPDRFSGHQFPNYSSELNVNALLLGDSALYLCASSPGRTNTGELFFGEGSRLTVL.

This clonotype occurred a few times. The chain is built from TRBV6-2 or TRBV6-3 and TRBJ2-3; TRBD1 or TRBD2 may be the D gene (5 bases each). Germline V gene data show CDR1 as MNHEY and CDR2 as SVGEGT. Trimming left V 6 bases short and J 4 bases short, with 14 bases between. The CDR3 is made up of 14 amino acids. The CDR3 nucleotides are TGTGCCAGCAGAGGGGACCTCAGGGCAGATACGCAGTATTTT. Translating gives CASRGDLRADTQYF.

This clonotype was found once. The V call is TRBV19, the J call TRBJ2-3, with 13 positions matching TRBD2. The germline V gene encodes CDR1 LNHDA and CDR2 SQIVND (reference sequence). The CDR3 length is 17 residues. Unmatched junction bases numbered 4, after V lost 0 bases and J lost 4 bases. The CDR3 bases are TGTGCCAGTAGTATAGATCCACTAGCGGGAGGGGCAGATACGCAGTATTTT. This gives the protein CASSIDPLAGGADTQYF.

The chain combines TRBV30 with TRBJ2-7, with 15 nucleotides matching TRBD2. The trim removed 3 bases at V and 7 bases at J, leaving 4 bases unmatched. The germline gives CDR1 GTSNPN, CDR2 SVGIG (reference sequence). The CDR3 is 14 residues long. The CDR3 DNA is TGTGCCTGGAGCGAGGGGACTAGCGGGAGGGAGCAGTACTTC. Amino acid sequence: CAWSEGTSGREQYF.

This clonotype was counted at least ten times. The chain is built from TRBV11-2 and TRBJ1-5; possibly TRBD1 for D (6 bases). The V and J ends lost 2 bases and 6 bases respectively, with 14 bases between them. CDR1 SGHAT and CDR2 FQNNGV come from the germline V gene. This CDR3 is 15 amino acids long. CDR3 nucleotides: TGTGCCAGCAGCTTATCTACAGGGTTCGGTCAGCCCCAGCATTTT. Translated, it gives CASSLSTGFGQPQHF. Drawing the rest from reference TRBV11-2 and TRBJ1-5, the complete variable domain is EAGVAQSPRYKIIEKRQSVAFWCNPISGHATLYWYQQILGQGPKLLIQFQNNGVVDDSQLPKDRFSAERLKGVDSTLKIQPAKLEDSAVYLCASSLSTGFGQPQHFGDGTRLSIL.

The chain combines TRBV20-1 with TRBJ1-5; tentatively, D is TRBD1 (5 bases). This CDR3 is 13 amino acids long. Trimming removed 7 bases from V and 3 bases from J, with 13 bases in between. From germline, CDR1 is DFQATT and CDR2 SNEGSKA (reference sequence). The CDR3 nucleotides are TGCAGTGTTAAGGGGCCTACCAATCAGCCCCAGCATTTT. Translated: CSVKGPTNQPQHF.

This chain joins TRBV2 and TRBJ2-3; 11 bases map to TRBD2. This CDR3 spans 17 amino acids. The germline gives CDR1 SNHLY, CDR2 FYNNEI. The V segment lost 6 bases and the J segment 1 base; nucleotides outside the gene matches: 9. The DNA of the CDR3 is TGTGCCAGCAGGGTCGAACTAGCGGGGGAACGCACAGATACGCAGTATTTT. Protein product: CASRVELAGERTDTQYF. Variable domain in full (rest from reference TRBV2 and TRBJ2-3): EPEVTQTPSHQVTQMGQEVILRCVPISNHLYFYWYRQILGQKVEFLVSFYNNEISEKSEIFDDQFSVERPDGSNFTLKIRSTKLEDSAMYFCASRVELAGERTDTQYFGPGTRLTVL.

This clonotype has just a few counts. The chain combines TRBV9 with TRBJ2-1; D uncertain. The germline gives CDR1 SGDLS, CDR2 YYNGEE. Trimming stripped 2 bases from V and 5 bases from J, with 8 bases between. This CDR3 is 13 amino acids long. The CDR3 DNA sequence: TGTGCCAGCAGCGTCCAGCTTGACAATGAGCAGTTCTTC. Its translation: CASSVQLDNEQFF.

The chain is built from TRBV28 and TRBJ1-5, with unresolved D. The CDR3 spans 12 residues. Trimming took 6 bases from V and 5 from J, leaving 8 bases between them. Germline CDR1 and CDR2: MDHEN and SYDVKM. This CDR3 reads CASRSVDQPQHF. CDR3 DNA: TGTGCCAGCAGGTCAGTAGATCAGCCCCAGCATTTT.

The table lists this clonotype with many counts. The chain joins TRBV12-3 or TRBV12-4 to TRBJ2-5; the D gene is possibly TRBD2 (7 bases). This CDR3 is 14 amino acids long. The V end lost 7 bases, the J end lost 4 bases, and 16 bases lay between the germline ends. CDR3 region: CASKGGGGGETQYF. The CDR3 nucleotides read TGTGCCAGCAAGGGCGGGGGAGGGGGAGAGACCCAGTACTTC.

This clonotype turned up a few times. The chain uses TRBV6-6 and TRBJ2-7; D is ambiguous. Trimming shortened V by 4 bases and J by 4 bases, and 17 bases separated the two germline ends. Germline V gives CDR1 MNHNY, CDR2 SVGAGI (reference sequence). The CDR3 loop spans 15 amino acids. CDR3 residues: CASSFSDDVRYEQYF. The CDR3 region has the DNA TGTGCCAGCAGTTTCTCGGACGACGTGAGGTACGAGCAGTACTTC.

This clonotype was recorded at least ten times. The chain has TRBV11-3 and TRBJ2-1; the D gene is possibly TRBD2 (5 bases). The germline V and J ends were trimmed by 7 bases and 9 bases, with 22 bases remaining between them. The CDR3 spans 15 residues. Looked up from germline, CDR1 is SGHNT and CDR2 is YENEEA. CDR3 bases: TGTGCCAGCACCCTAATGGCCAGCGGCAGTAGTGAGCAGTTCTTC. Translating it yields CASTLMASGSSEQFF.

In its sample, this clonotype was seen a few times. The chain has TRBV20-1 and TRBJ2-7, with D uncertain. Trimming left V 0 bases short and J 5 bases short, with 17 bases between. Germline CDR1 reads DFQATT; CDR2 reads SNEGSKA (reference sequence). This CDR3 region has 15 residues. CDR3 nucleotide sequence: TGCAGTGCTAGAGATTTGCAGCCGCAGGCCGACGAGCAGTACTTC. Amino acid sequence: CSARDLQPQADEQYF.

This clonotype was counted a few times. The J gene is TRBJ2-3, the V gene TRBV12-3 or TRBV12-4, with TRBD2 matching over 8 bases. V shed 3 bases, J shed 0 bases, and the junction held 5 bases outside the gene matches. This CDR3 region has 16 residues. CDR3 in DNA: TGTGCCAGCAGTTTTGATAGCGGGATAAGCACAGATACGCAGTATTTT. Amino acids: CASSFDSGISTDTQYF.

The chain links TRBV7-9 to TRBJ2-6; TRBD1 matches 9 bases. Germline CDR1 reads SEHNR; CDR2 reads FQNEAQ (reference sequence). V shed 3 bases, J shed 1 base, and the junction held 7 bases outside the gene matches. This CDR3 region has 18 residues. CDR3 nucleotide sequence: TGTGCCAGCAGCTTGTCAGGGACAGGGTTTTCTGGGGCCAACGTCCTGACTTTC. This encodes CASSLSGTGFSGANVLTF.

This chain joins TRBV6-1 and TRBJ2-1; the D is unclear. There are 13 residues in the CDR3. The V gene's germline CDR1 is MNHNS and CDR2 SASEGT. V lost 3 bases to trimming and J lost 3 bases, with 6 bases between them. The CDR3 reads CASSEPSYNEQFF. The CDR3 region has the DNA TGTGCCAGCAGTGAGCCCAGCTACAATGAGCAGTTCTTC.